The entry below describes one TCR beta chain. The record originates from a study of technical replicates of blood from several donors. Clones were read by immunoSEQ multiplex PCR, and TCRdb kept only the in-frame ones, dropping some. The sample records approximately 58,000 clones, just over 85% being singletons. V was clipped by 0 bases and J by 6 bases, with 14 bases between them. The CDR3 covers 16 residues. The V gene's germline CDR1 is MGHRA and CDR2 YSYEKL. The sequenced sample consisted of PBMCs. This receptor was obtained from a human donor in good health. Some clones in this sample may be carry-over from other donors' samples. The rearrangement joins TRBV4-1 to TRBJ2-2; D is unresolved. The CDR3 nucleotides read TGCGCCAGCAGCCAAGATCAGGATGGGCCTCCCGGGGAGCTGTTTTTT. It encodes CASSQDQDGPPGELFF.